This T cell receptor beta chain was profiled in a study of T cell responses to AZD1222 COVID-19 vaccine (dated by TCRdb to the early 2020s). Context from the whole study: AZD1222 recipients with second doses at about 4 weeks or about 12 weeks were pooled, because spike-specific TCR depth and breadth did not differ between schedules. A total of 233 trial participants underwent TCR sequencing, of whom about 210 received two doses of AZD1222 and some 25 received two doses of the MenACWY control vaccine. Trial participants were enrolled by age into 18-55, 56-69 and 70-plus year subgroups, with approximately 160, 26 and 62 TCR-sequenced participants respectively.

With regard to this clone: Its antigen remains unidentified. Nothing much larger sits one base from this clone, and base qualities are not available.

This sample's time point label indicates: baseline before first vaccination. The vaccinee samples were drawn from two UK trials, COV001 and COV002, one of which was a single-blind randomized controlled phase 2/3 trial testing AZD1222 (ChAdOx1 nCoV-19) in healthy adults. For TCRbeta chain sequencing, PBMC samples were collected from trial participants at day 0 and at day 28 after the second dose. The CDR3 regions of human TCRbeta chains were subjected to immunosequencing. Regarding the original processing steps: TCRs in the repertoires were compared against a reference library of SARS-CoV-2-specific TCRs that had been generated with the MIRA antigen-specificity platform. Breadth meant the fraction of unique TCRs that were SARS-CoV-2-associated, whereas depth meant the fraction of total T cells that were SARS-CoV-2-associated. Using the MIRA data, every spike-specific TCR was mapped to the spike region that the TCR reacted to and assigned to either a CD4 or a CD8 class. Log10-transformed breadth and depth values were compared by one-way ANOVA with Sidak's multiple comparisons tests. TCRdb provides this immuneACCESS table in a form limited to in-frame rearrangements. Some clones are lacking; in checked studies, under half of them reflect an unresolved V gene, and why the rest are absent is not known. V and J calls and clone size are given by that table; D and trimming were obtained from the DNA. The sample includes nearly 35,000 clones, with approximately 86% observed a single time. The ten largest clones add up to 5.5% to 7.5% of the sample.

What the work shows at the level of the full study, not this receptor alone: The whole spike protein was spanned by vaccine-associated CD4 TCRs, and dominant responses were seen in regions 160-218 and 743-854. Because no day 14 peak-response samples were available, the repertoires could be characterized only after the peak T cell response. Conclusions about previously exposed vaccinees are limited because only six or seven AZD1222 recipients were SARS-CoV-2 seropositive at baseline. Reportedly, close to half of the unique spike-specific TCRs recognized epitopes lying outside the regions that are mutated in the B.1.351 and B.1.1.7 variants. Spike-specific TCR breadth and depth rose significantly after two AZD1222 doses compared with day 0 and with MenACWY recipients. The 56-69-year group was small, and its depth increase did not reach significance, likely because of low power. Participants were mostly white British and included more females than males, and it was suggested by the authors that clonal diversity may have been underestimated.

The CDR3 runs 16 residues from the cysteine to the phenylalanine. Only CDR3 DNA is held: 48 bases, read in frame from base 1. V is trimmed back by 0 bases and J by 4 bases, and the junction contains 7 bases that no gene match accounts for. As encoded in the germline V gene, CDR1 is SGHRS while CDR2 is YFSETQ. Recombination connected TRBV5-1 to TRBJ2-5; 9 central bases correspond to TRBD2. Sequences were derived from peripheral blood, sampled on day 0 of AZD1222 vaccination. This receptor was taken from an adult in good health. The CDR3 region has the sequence CASSLAAAGGVETQYF. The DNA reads TGCGCCAGCAGCTTGGCCGCGGCGGGAGGGGTAGAGACCCAGTACTTC.